These 17 T cell receptor beta chains were sequenced from one sample in a study of cytomegalovirus exposure and HLA in healthy donors. Primers included in the PCR were 60 Vbeta and 13 Jbeta primers. The method was immunoSEQ multiplex PCR; TCRdb's version includes in-frame clones alone and lacks a portion of them. The table shows 110,000 to 150,000 clones, with roughly three quarters occurring only once. The sequencing input was PBMCs. The receptors come from a female donor in good health and CMV-seronegative.

This sequence joins TRBV30 and TRBJ2-3; D gene ambiguous. V lost 5 bases, J lost 8 bases, and 14 bases lay in between. The CDR3 covers 12 residues. Germline V gives CDR1 GTSNPN, CDR2 SVGIG (reference sequence). This CDR3 reads CAWGRRVGTQYF. The CDR3 DNA sequence: TGTGCCTGGGGCCGCCGGGTTGGTACGCAGTATTTT.

The chain combines TRBV4-3 with TRBJ1-4; a weak D match, TRBD1 (6 bases). CDR1 is LGHNA and CDR2 is YSLEER in the germline V gene. The V gene lost 7 bases and the J gene lost 0 bases, with 18 bases spanning the gap. The CDR3 sequence is 17 residues long. This chain's CDR3 is CASTRNPQGTTNEKLFF. The CDR3 nucleotides are TGCGCCAGCACGCGAAACCCACAGGGAACAACTAATGAAAAACTGTTTTTT.

This chain links TRBV27 with TRBJ1-4, with 9 bases fitting TRBD1. Trimming took 6 bases from V and 5 from J; bases not matched to a gene: 4. Per the germline V gene, CDR1 is MNHEY and CDR2 is SMNVEV (reference sequence). This CDR3 has 14 residues. CDR3 in amino acids: CASSHRGRNEKLFF. CDR3 DNA sequence: TGTGCCAGCAGCCACAGGGGGCGAAATGAAAAACTGTTTTTT.

The table lists this clone with a few counts. The V call is TRBV7-8, the J call TRBJ1-2, with 8 positions matching TRBD1. This CDR3 contains 15 residues. Germline V gene lookup returns CDR1 SGHVS and CDR2 FQNEAQ. J was trimmed by 4 bases and V by 4 bases; bases with no gene match: 8. CDR3 protein: CASSSQDRESYGYTF. In DNA, the CDR3 is TGTGCCAGCAGCTCTCAGGACAGGGAAAGCTATGGCTACACCTTC.

This clone was counted only a few times. V is TRBV28 and J is TRBJ1-5; D may be TRBD1 (5 bases). The CDR3 sequence is 12 residues long. Per germline, CDR1 MDHEN and CDR2 SYDVKM. The V and J ends lost 6 bases and 7 bases respectively, with 10 bases between them. In nucleotides, the CDR3 is TGTGCCAGCAGCTCCAGACAGCAGCCCCAGCATTTT. This translates into CASSSRQQPQHF.

With respect to this clone: A read error may produce the germline difference seen at one junction end. The chain has TRBV25-1 and TRBJ1-2; TRBD1 matches at 10 bases. The germline V gene has CDR1 MGHDK and CDR2 SYGVNS. CDR3 length: 15 amino acids. In DNA form, the CDR3 reads TGTGCCAGCAGTGAAGGAATGACAGGGGGCTATGGCTACCCCTTC. Its translation is CASSEGMTGGYGYPF.

The V gene is TRBV7-6, the J gene TRBJ1-5; the D is unclear. V was pared by 5 bases and J by 0 bases, with 5 bases between. CDR1 SGHVS and CDR2 FNYEAQ come from the germline V gene. The length of the CDR3 is 13 residues. The CDR3 here is CASSRYSNQPQHF. As DNA, the CDR3 is TGTGCCAGCAGCCGCTATAGCAATCAGCCCCAGCATTTT.

V usage is TRBV29-1 and J usage is TRBJ1-1, with a weak D call TRBD1 (6 bases). The germline CDR1 and CDR2 sequences are SQVTM and ANQGSEA. Trimming cost V 7 bases and J 4 bases, with 16 bases left between them. The CDR3 covers 13 residues. The CDR3 DNA reads as TGCAGCGCCCGAGTTAAACAGGGCACTGAAGCTTTCTTT. Protein sequence: CSARVKQGTEAFF.

CDR3 residues: CASSRTRQGDGYTF. DNA of the CDR3: TGTGCCAGCAGCCGCACGCGACAGGGGGATGGCTACACCTTC. The rearrangement joins TRBV7-8 to TRBJ1-2; the match to TRBD1 covers 9 bases. The CDR3 has 14 amino acids. Germline trimming cut 5 bases from V and 6 bases from J; bases unmatched to any gene: 7. Per germline, CDR1 SGHVS and CDR2 FQNEAQ.

The V call is TRBV29-1, the J call TRBJ2-7; D is possibly TRBD1 (5 bases). The germline gives CDR1 SQVTM, CDR2 ANQGSEA. Trimming removed 4 bases at V and 5 bases at J, with 21 bases between. This CDR3 has 15 residues. For the CDR3, the DNA is TGCAGCGTTGGATTTGGGGTTGGGGCGGCCCACGAGCAGTACTTC. Amino acid sequence: CSVGFGVGAAHEQYF.

V and J are TRBV18 and TRBJ1-2; D is uncertain. Trimming took 6 bases from V and 6 from J, leaving 14 bases between them. Germline V gene sequence: CDR1 KGHSH, CDR2 LQKENI. The CDR3 length is 13 residues. CDR3 nucleotides: TGTGCCAGCTCGCCAACGGGTTTAGATGGCTACACCTTC. Protein sequence: CASSPTGLDGYTF.

The CDR3: CASKLGLAGSTDTQYF. CDR3 nucleotides: TGTGCCAGCAAGCTTGGGCTAGCGGGAAGCACAGATACGCAGTATTTT. The genes are TRBV7-2 and TRBJ2-3, with 9 bases identical to TRBD2. The CDR3 sequence is 16 residues long. Germline CDR1 is SGHTA and CDR2 is FQGNSA. Unmatched junction bases numbered 8, after V lost 7 bases and J lost 0 bases.

The chain has TRBV6-5 and TRBJ2-7, with 7 bases matching TRBD1. Unmatched junction bases numbered 9, after V lost 6 bases and J lost 7 bases. The germline CDR1 and CDR2 sequences are MNHEY and SVGAGI. The CDR3 contains 13 residues. In nucleotides, the CDR3 is TGTGCCAGCAGCGAACAAGGACAGGAAGAGCAGTACTTC. Translation gives CASSEQGQEEQYF.

The chain is built from TRBV13 and TRBJ2-4, with 7 bases matching TRBD1. The CDR3 spans 16 residues. The V and J ends lost 4 bases and 0 bases, in that order; junction bases with no gene match: 6. Germline assignment: CDR1 PRHDT and CDR2 FYEKMQ (reference sequence). CDR3 nucleotides: TGTGCCAGCAGCTCCGACAGGGACCTAGCCAAAAACATTCAGTACTTC. Amino acids: CASSSDRDLAKNIQYF.

This rearrangement joins TRBV7-2 to TRBJ1-1; D not resolved. The CDR3 totals 13 residues. V gave up 5 bases and J gave up 3 bases, with 10 bases separating them. Germline lookup yields CDR1 SGHTA and CDR2 FQGNSA. CDR3 protein: CASSPFGDTEAFF. In DNA, the CDR3 is TGTGCCAGCAGCCCGTTCGGGGACACTGAAGCTTTCTTT.

This chain links TRBV7-2 with TRBJ1-5, with TRBD1 matching 7 bases. This CDR3 has 16 residues. V shed 3 bases and J 0 bases; nucleotides not matched to a gene: 5. CDR1 is SGHTA, CDR2 FQGNSA, per germline. The CDR3 coding sequence is TGTGCCAGCAGCTTCGGACAGGCCTATAGCAATCAGCCCCAGCATTTT. Amino acids: CASSFGQAYSNQPQHF.

The V call is TRBV2, the J call TRBJ1-4, with TRBD1 matching 7 bases. The germline gives CDR1 SNHLY, CDR2 FYNNEI. The CDR3 totals 18 residues. With 1 base clipped from V and 2 bases from J, the junction kept 10 bases outside the gene matches. Here the CDR3 reads CASSEDRGSLATNEKLFF. CDR3 bases: TGTGCCAGCAGTGAAGACAGGGGCTCGTTGGCTACTAATGAAAAACTGTTTTTT.